Listed below are T cell receptor beta chains from one sample, sequenced in a study of shared clonotypes between healthy human individuals. The assay was immunoSEQ multiplex PCR, and TCRdb's table has in-frame clones only and misses some. The data contain over 850,000 clones, 78% of them seen just once; the ten biggest clones take up 0.52%. Sequenced input: memory CD4+ T cells from PBMCs. The receptors originated from a man younger than 30 in good health. Some clones in this sample may be carry-over from other donors' samples. The CDR3 runs from the conserved cysteine through the conserved F or W. Fields, in order: clone size, CDR3 length, V gene, D gene, J gene, CDR3 DNA, CDR3 protein. A D gene is named only where the DNA matches it firmly. The listing skips clone size in some rows; elsewhere it reads once, few, many or a size class.

>.|15|TRBV5-4|.|TRBJ2-6
TGTGCCAGCAGCTCCTCCACCTCTGGGGCCAACGTCCTGACTTTC
CASSSSTSGANVLTF
>.|14|TRBV5-1|.|TRBJ2-3
TGCGCCAGCAGCATCGGCCTGGAAGCAGATACGCAGTATTTT
CASSIGLEADTQYF
>.|14|TRBV6-6|.|TRBJ2-7
TGTGCCAGCAGCCCACAGGGATTTCTCTACGAGCAGTACTTC
CASSPQGFLYEQYF
>.|15|TRBV6-6|TRBD2|TRBJ2-3
TGTGCCAGCAGGATCGGGGGGAGTCGCACAGATACGCAGTATTTT
CASRIGGSRTDTQYF
>.|16|TRBV9|TRBD1|TRBJ1-3
TGTGCCAGCAGCGTCACGGGACAGGGTTCAGGAAACACCATATATTTT
CASSVTGQGSGNTIYF
>many|13|TRBV6-1|.|TRBJ2-1
TGTGCCAGCCGAGGGACTGGATATGGTGAGCAGTTCTTC
CASRGTGYGEQFF
>few|13|TRBV5-1|.|TRBJ2-1
TGCGCCAGCAGCGCGGACTACTACAATGAGCAGTTCTTC
CASSADYYNEQFF
>many|16|TRBV4-1|.|TRBJ2-1
TGCGCCAGCAGCGGACAGCGGGGAAACTCCTACAATGAGCAGTTCTTC
CASSGQRGNSYNEQFF
>.|15|TRBV6-6|TRBD2|TRBJ2-1
TGTGCCAGCAGCCTTAGCGGGAGCTCCTACAATGAGCAGTTCTTC
CASSLSGSSYNEQFF
>.|15|TRBV7-9|.|TRBJ2-7
TGTGCCAGCAGCGTAACCAGGGGAAGCTCCTACGAGCAGTACTTC
CASSVTRGSSYEQYF
>.|16|TRBV6-6|TRBD1|TRBJ2-1
TGTGCCAGCAGTTTCCTCCGGACAGGGAACGACAATGAGCAGTTCTTC
CASSFLRTGNDNEQFF
>.|15|TRBV18|.|TRBJ1-1
TGTGCCAGCTCACCACCCGGGTCACGGAACACTGAAGCTTTCTTT
CASSPPGSRNTEAFF
>few|16|TRBV9|.|TRBJ2-3
TGTGCCAGCAGCGCAAGGGACCCTGCCGCGGGAGATACGCAGTATTTT
CASSARDPAAGDTQYF
>.|18|TRBV6-1|.|TRBJ2-6
TGTGCCAGCAGTGAACCTCCGGCGGGGTCCTCTGGGGCCAACGTCCTGACTTTC
CASSEPPAGSSGANVLTF
>once|14|TRBV18|.|TRBJ1-2
TGTGCCAGCTCACCAAGTATGGATGACTATGGCTACACCTTC
CASSPSMDDYGYTF
>.|15|TRBV11-3|.|TRBJ2-2
TGTGCCAGCAGCCCGGGACCTAGGTCCTGGGGGGAGCTGTTTTTT
CASSPGPRSWGELFF
>.|15|TRBV5-1|.|TRBJ1-1
TGCGCCAGCAGCTTTGGGGGCCCCGCGAACACTGAAGCTTTCTTT
CASSFGGPANTEAFF
>.|16|TRBV28|TRBD1|TRBJ2-3
TGTGCCAGCAGTCCCGCGGACAGGGGGGTCACAGATACGCAGTATTTT
CASSPADRGVTDTQYF
>.|15|TRBV19|.|TRBJ2-7
TGTGCCAGTAGTCCTGGGACATTCGGGACGGGCGTGCAGTACTTC
CASSPGTFGTGVQYF
>once|18|TRBV5-1|.|TRBJ2-5
TGCGCCAGCAGCTTGAACCCCGTCAGGGGCGAATCGTCGGAGACCCAGTACTTC
CASSLNPVRGESSETQYF
>.|16|TRBV5-4|TRBD2|TRBJ2-3
TGTGCCAGCAGGTTAAGACTAGCGGGAGGCACAGATACGCAGTATTTT
CASRLRLAGGTDTQYF
>many|15|TRBV30|TRBD2|TRBJ2-3
TGTGCCTGGGGGAGGGGATTAGGTGACACAGATACGCAGTATTTT
CAWGRGLGDTDTQYF
>.|16|TRBV7-3|TRBD1|TRBJ2-1
TGTGCCAGCAGCTCTTTGGAGGGACAGGGGGCAGGTGAGCAGTTCTTC
CASSSLEGQGAGEQFF
>.|16|TRBV6-5|TRBD2|TRBJ2-7
TGTGCCAGCAGTTGGGGACTAGCGGGGCCGTACTACGAGCAGTACTTC
CASSWGLAGPYYEQYF
>.|15|TRBV6-1|.|TRBJ2-7
TGTGCCAGCAGTCGAGACGTCCTGATGGCCTACGAGCAGTACTTC
CASSRDVLMAYEQYF
>.|13|TRBV2|.|TRBJ2-7
TGTGCCAGCAGGCTCGGTCCAGGGAACGAGCAGTACTTC
CASRLGPGNEQYF
>.|14|TRBV7-2|TRBD1|TRBJ1-1
TGTGCCAGCAGCCAGGGACAGGGGAACACTGAAGCTTTCTTT
CASSQGQGNTEAFF
>.|13|TRBV30|.|TRBJ2-7
TGTGCCTGGAGTGGTTCTGGGCCTTACGAGCAGTACTTC
CAWSGSGPYEQYF
>.|17|TRBV28|TRBD2|TRBJ2-2
TGTGCCAGCAGTTTACCCGGACTAGCGGCGAACACCGGGGAGCTGTTTTTT
CASSLPGLAANTGELFF
>.|15|TRBV5-1|TRBD2|TRBJ2-1
TGCGCCAGCAGCTTGGTAGTAGCGGGGGAGAATGAGCAGTTCTTC
CASSLVVAGENEQFF
>.|11|TRBV28|.|TRBJ1-2
TGTGCCAGCACGGCCAATTATGGCTACACCTTC
CASTANYGYTF
>.|17|TRBV21-1|.|TRBJ1-4
TGTGCCAGCAGCTACCTCAACTCGCCTCCAACTAATGAAAAACTGTTTTTT
CASSYLNSPPTNEKLFF
>few|17|TRBV18|.|TRBJ2-2
TGTGCCAGCTCACAGCAACAGGCGTACGATGACACCGGGGAGCTGTTTTTT
CASSQQQAYDDTGELFF
>.|15|TRBV10-3|TRBD1|TRBJ1-1
TGTGCCATCAGTTCTCCGGGACAGGGAAGGACTGAAGCTTTCTTT
CAISSPGQGRTEAFF
>.|14|TRBV19|.|TRBJ1-3
TGTGCCAGTATCCCGGATCTAGCCCGAAACACCATATATTTT
CASIPDLARNTIYF
>.|13|TRBV30|.|TRBJ2-5
TGTGCCTGGAGTGTTGGTGGCTCAGAGACCCAGTACTTC
CAWSVGGSETQYF
>.|15|TRBV7-2|TRBD2|TRBJ2-3
TGTGCCAGCAGCAGGATAGCGGGATTCACAGATACGCAGTATTTT
CASSRIAGFTDTQYF
>few|17|TRBV4-3|TRBD2|TRBJ2-3
TGCGCCAGCAGCCTAGGGACTAGCGGGAGAGCTACAGATACGCAGTATTTT
CASSLGTSGRATDTQYF
>.|15|TRBV15|TRBD2|TRBJ2-7
TGTGCCACCAGCCCCGGGGGCGGGAGGGCCTACGAGCAGTACTTC
CATSPGGGRAYEQYF
>.|15|TRBV18|.|TRBJ2-5
TGTGCCAGCTCACCGATCCAGGGGCCCCAAGAGACCCAGTACTTC
CASSPIQGPQETQYF
>.|15|TRBV18|TRBD2|TRBJ2-3
TGTGCCAGCTCACCAACAGCGGGAGTCACAGATACGCAGTATTTT
CASSPTAGVTDTQYF
>.|16|TRBV11-3|TRBD2|TRBJ2-7
TGTGCCAGCAGCCTAGAGGGGACTAGCGGACACTACGAGCAGTACTTC
CASSLEGTSGHYEQYF
>.|12|TRBV25-1|.|TRBJ1-6
TGTGCCAGCAGACTGGGGGAATCACCCCTCCACTTT
CASRLGESPLHF
>.|16|TRBV7-9|TRBD1|TRBJ2-5
TGTGCCAGCAGCTTCGGCTCAGGTCCCAGGGGGGAGACCCAGTACTTC
CASSFGSGPRGETQYF
>few|16|TRBV9|TRBD2|TRBJ2-1
TGTGCCAGCAGCGTAGAGGCGGGAGGGCCCTACAATGAGCAGTTCTTC
CASSVEAGGPYNEQFF
>.|18|TRBV18|.|TRBJ2-6
TGTGCCAGCTCACAATTATGGCGGGGTACGGCTGGGGCCAACGTCCTGACTTTC
CASSQLWRGTAGANVLTF
>.|14|TRBV2|TRBD1|TRBJ2-2
TGTGCCACCAACGACAGGGCGGACACCGGGGAGCTGTTTTTT
CATNDRADTGELFF
>.|12|TRBV29-1|TRBD2|TRBJ2-5
TGCAGCGTTTCGGGAGGGCTCGAGACCCAGTACTTC
CSVSGGLETQYF
>.|15|TRBV6-6|TRBD2|TRBJ2-3
TGTGCCAGCAGGGACAGAGCGGGAGAGACAGATACGCAGTATTTT
CASRDRAGETDTQYF
>.|13|TRBV2|TRBD2|TRBJ2-5
TGTGCCAGCAGTCTCAGCGGGAAGGAGACCCAGTACTTC
CASSLSGKETQYF
>.|16|TRBV18|.|TRBJ2-2
TGTGCCAGCTCACCCCGTGGGGCGTCTAACACCGGGGAGCTGTTTTTT
CASSPRGASNTGELFF